The rows below give T cell receptor beta chains drawn from one sample of a study of HIV-infected patients and healthy controls. TCRdb analysed the 5' RACE reads with MiXCR anew, one entry per CDR3 protein. The data show about 7,400 distinct CDR3 sequences, with 9% to 9.5% seen just once and over 15% held by the top ten. The sample was blood, taken before antiretroviral therapy. Receptors were obtained from an adult with HIV infection. Both conserved end residues are part of each CDR3.

j_call v_call cdr3_aa
TRBJ2-1 TRBV18 CASSPGTAGNEQFF
TRBJ2-3 TRBV7-3 CASSPDSGGTDTQYF
TRBJ2-2 TRBV30 CAWDGANTGELFF
TRBJ2-2 TRBV12-3/TRBV12-4 CASSLSRGPGELFF
TRBJ2-5 TRBV10-3 CAISEVDSQETQYF
TRBJ2-3 TRBV2 CAIRGGRADTQYF
TRBJ1-6 TRBV30 CAWSAANSPLHF
TRBJ2-5 TRBV7-8 CASSVPGPREGQYF
TRBJ2-7 TRBV11-2 CASSPTGGEIAYEQYF
TRBJ2-3 TRBV28 CASSFRARGDTQYF
TRBJ1-2 TRBV19 CASSISDGNYGYTF
TRBJ1-6 TRBV5-1 CASSFLNRRSSYNSPLHF
TRBJ1-1 TRBV6-2/TRBV6-3 CASSYGTGFDEAFF
TRBJ2-7 TRBV5-4 CASSLWGPYEQYF
TRBJ2-3 TRBV6-5 CASIGLAGTDTQYF
TRBJ2-7 TRBV12-3/TRBV12-4 CASSFTGAAYEQYF
TRBJ2-7 TRBV11-2 CASSLAGQGYEQYF
TRBJ2-7 TRBV4-1 CASSLGAGAPYEQYF
TRBJ2-1 TRBV3-1 CASSQVVAGPEQFF
TRBJ2-4 TRBV28 CASSSSNIQYF
TRBJ2-7 TRBV30 CAWLDGSYEQYF
TRBJ2-7 TRBV19 CASSSQRTVSSYEQYF
TRBJ2-3 TRBV7-9 CASSARTSGVQDTQYF
TRBJ2-2 TRBV27 CASSLYAGAVTGELFF
TRBJ2-1 TRBV11-2 CASSLGTYNEQFF
TRBJ2-7 TRBV27 CASSLSPPSAHSYEQYF
TRBJ2-3 TRBV28 CASSSAGGFTDTQYF
TRBJ2-1 TRBV28 CASSLLAGGYNEQFF
TRBJ2-5 TRBV28 CASSFLVGEGAQETQYF
TRBJ2-3 TRBV29-1 CSVKTSGHTDTQYF
TRBJ2-7 TRBV6-5 CASSYGTGEYEQYF
TRBJ2-3 TRBV5-1 CASSPSLAGGRDTQYF
TRBJ2-2 TRBV5-1 CASSLLSGKAPGELFF
TRBJ2-2 TRBV6-5 CASSYRAPEFLFTGELFF
TRBJ2-5 TRBV6-6 CASSYGGGTSGISKTQYF
TRBJ2-3 TRBV19 CASSQWTDPTDTQYF
TRBJ2-1 TRBV11-2 CASSSGLAGPDSYNEQFF
TRBJ1-5 TRBV24-1 CATRGRQGSHQPQHF
TRBJ2-5 TRBV23-1 CARSQASGGARKTQYF
TRBJ2-1 TRBV6-5 CASSSTAYSHNEQFF
TRBJ2-5 TRBV28 CASSFHGRSQETQYF
TRBJ2-1 TRBV7-3 CASSLTGNEQFF
TRBJ2-7 TRBV2 CASSEISGTRARYEQYF
TRBJ2-5 TRBV7-3 CASSSGLAGGQETQYF
TRBJ2-7 TRBV28 CASSIGTIFEQYF
TRBJ2-7 TRBV3-1 CASSPGNEQYF
TRBJ2-7 TRBV6-6 CASRATGDEQYF
TRBJ2-7 TRBV5-1 CASRNPGLAGGYEQYF
TRBJ2-2 TRBV2 CASSGKTGELFF
TRBJ2-3 TRBV6-2/TRBV6-3 CASSYGPENTDTQYF
TRBJ2-1 TRBV7-2 CASSSRTSVVHNEQFF
TRBJ2-7 TRBV7-3 CASGQQGGPYEQYF
TRBJ2-5 TRBV11-2 CASSHTRTLVGTVRETQYF
TRBJ2-1 TRBV27 CASSSPSGGVGEQFF
TRBJ2-7 TRBV19 CASSAGTGTSYEQYF
TRBJ2-1 TRBV4-2 CASSQVGRSYNEQFF
TRBJ1-1 TRBV5-1 CASSPGSLNTEAFF
TRBJ2-2 TRBV5-1 CASSPPRDDGGELFF
TRBJ2-7 TRBV2 CASSELKDPRYF
TRBJ1-1 TRBV7-9 CASSFFIGETTEAFF